Listed here are 23 T cell receptor beta chains from one sample, sequenced in a study of OX40 agonist ivuxolimab in advanced cancers. Produced via immunoSEQ multiplex PCR; TCRdb's table is partial and in-frame only. The table lists about 50,000 clones, roughly 86% of them singletons, with approximately 2% in the top ten. Sequences were derived from CD4+ or CD8+ T cells sorted from blood, sampled in a trial of the OX40 agonist ivuxolimab. These receptors were obtained from an adult with an advanced solid tumor such as melanoma, head and neck, liver or kidney cancer.

The chain uses TRBV6-6 and TRBJ2-7; 7 bases are shared with TRBD2. The CDR3 has 13 residues. J was trimmed by 3 bases and V by 7 bases; bases with no gene match: 6. CDR1 and CDR2 from the germline V gene are MNHNY and SVGAGI (reference sequence). The CDR3 nucleotides read TGTGCCAGCACCAAAGCGGGGCTCTACGAGCAGTACTTC. It is translated as CASTKAGLYEQYF.

This clone is medium-sized (0.01 to 0.1%) in the sample. The chain recombines TRBV4-2 with TRBJ1-2; no definite D call. Trimming cost V 0 bases and J 3 bases, with 8 bases left between them. Per the germline V gene, CDR1 is LGHNA and CDR2 is YNFKEQ. This CDR3 comprises 14 residues. The CDR3 DNA sequence: TGTGCCAGCAGCCAAGACTCGCAGTACTATGGCTACACCTTC. This gives the protein CASSQDSQYYGYTF.

The chain couples TRBV30 to TRBJ2-3; 9 nucleotides match TRBD2. V was pared by 2 bases and J by 2 bases, with 2 bases of the junction left unmatched. Looked up from germline, CDR1 is GTSNPN and CDR2 is SVGIG (reference sequence). CDR3 size: 14 residues. CDR3 in amino acids: CAWSLAGYTDTQYF. In DNA form, the CDR3 reads TGTGCCTGGAGTCTAGCGGGGTACACAGATACGCAGTATTTT.

The gene calls are TRBV7-9 and TRBJ2-1; no firm D call. This CDR3 spans 14 amino acids. Trimming shortened V by 5 bases and J by 1 base, and 9 bases separated the two germline ends. Germline CDR1 reads SEHNR; CDR2 reads FQNEAQ (reference sequence). The CDR3 coding sequence is TGTGCCAGCAGCCAAAAAAGTTCCTACAATGAGCAGTTCTTC. This sequence encodes CASSQKSSYNEQFF.

The chain has TRBV6-1 and TRBJ2-3, with D possibly TRBD1 on 6 matching bases. The CDR3 has 14 residues. Trimming removed 2 bases at V and 2 bases at J, with 8 bases between. Germline V CDR1 and CDR2: MNHNS, SASEGT. This CDR3 reads CASSEQGPTDTQYF. The CDR3 DNA reads as TGTGCCAGCAGTGAACAGGGGCCCACAGATACGCAGTATTTT.

This clone was seen a handful of times. The CDR3 spells CASRSPGQGRYEQYF. As DNA, the CDR3 is TGTGCCAGCAGATCCCCTGGACAGGGTAGATACGAGCAGTACTTC. This chain uses TRBV6-5 with TRBJ2-7; 8 nucleotides align to TRBD1. V shed 6 bases and J 4 bases; nucleotides not matched to a gene: 11. The CDR3 runs to 15 residues. Germline CDR1 MNHEY, CDR2 SVGAGI.

The chain links TRBV29-1 to TRBJ1-3; 8 nucleotides align to TRBD1. The CDR3 runs 16 residues. The V gene's germline CDR1 is SQVTM and CDR2 ANQGSEA. Unmatched junction bases numbered 13, after V lost 6 bases and J lost 3 bases. The DNA for the CDR3 is TGCAGCGTCGACACAGGGGGAAGTCTTCGTGGAAACACCATATATTTT. It yields the protein CSVDTGGSLRGNTIYF.

This clone appeared once. The chain joins TRBV19 to TRBJ2-5; no definite D call. The germline gives CDR1 LNHDA, CDR2 SQIVND (reference sequence). Trimming took off 1 base at V and 4 bases at J, with 10 bases between the two ends. This CDR3 is 14 amino acids long. The CDR3 loop reads CASSIGVSPETQYF. The CDR3 DNA reads as TGTGCCAGTAGTATAGGGGTTTCACCAGAGACCCAGTACTTC.

This clone was observed a few times. The CDR3 DNA reads as TGTGCCATCAGGACTAGCGGGGGGTTAGATACGCAGTATTTT. It encodes CAIRTSGGLDTQYF. The chain links TRBV10-3 to TRBJ2-3; TRBD2 aligns across 13 bases. The CDR3 has 14 residues. After removal of 6 bases from V and 5 bases from J, the junction contained 2 bases not matched to a gene. Germline lookup yields CDR1 ENHRY and CDR2 SYGVKD.

This clone was counted a few times. This CDR3 is also generated by other DNA sequences in the sample. The rearrangement uses TRBV12-5 and TRBJ2-3; D assignment may be TRBD1 or TRBD2 (5 bases each). CDR1 and CDR2 from the germline V gene are LGHNT and FRNRAP. Trimming stripped 1 base from V and 2 bases from J, with 13 bases between. CDR3 length equals 16 residues. In DNA form, the CDR3 reads TGTGCTAGTGGTTTGGGAACCGGGACGATCACAGATACGCAGTATTTT. It specifies CASGLGTGTITDTQYF.

This sequence joins TRBV2 and TRBJ2-5, with D tentatively TRBD2 (5 bases). V gave up 6 bases and J gave up 1 base, with 12 bases separating them. The CDR3 totals 14 residues. Germline assignment: CDR1 SNHLY and CDR2 FYNNEI. CDR3: CASRPGRVQETQYF. As DNA, the CDR3 is TGTGCCAGCAGACCGGGAAGGGTCCAAGAGACCCAGTACTTC.

The chain employs TRBV7-2 and TRBJ1-3; D ambiguous. Deletions cut 5 bases from V and 3 bases from J, with 11 bases between. Germline V gene sequence: CDR1 SGHTA, CDR2 FQGNSA. The CDR3 contains 14 residues. CDR3 DNA: TGTGCCAGCAGCCCCCCGGACCGTGGAAACACCATATATTTT. It is translated as CASSPPDRGNTIYF.

This clone was recorded only once. The rearrangement uses TRBV19 and TRBJ1-4; tentative D call: TRBD1 (5 bases). The CDR3 is made up of 13 amino acids. Germline V CDR1 and CDR2: LNHDA, SQIVND (reference sequence). V was pared by 4 bases and J by 8 bases, with 11 bases between. In nucleotides, the CDR3 is TGTGCCAGTAGTACAGGGTTAAGCGAAAAACTGTTTTTT. This sequence encodes CASSTGLSEKLFF.

Only one count was recorded for this clone. The chain joins TRBV5-6 to TRBJ2-3, with D hard to call. V was shortened by 5 bases and J by 6 bases, with 7 bases between the two germline ends. Germline CDR1 and CDR2: SGHDT and YYEEEE. The CDR3 is 11 amino acids. The CDR3 is CASSKMDTQYF. CDR3 in DNA: TGTGCCAGCAGTAAGATGGATACGCAGTATTTT.

The genes are TRBV19 and TRBJ2-2, with TRBD1 matching 10 bases. Germline V lookup: CDR1 LNHDA, CDR2 SQIVND (reference sequence). The CDR3 totals 16 residues. The J segment lost 4 bases and the V segment lost 4 bases, leaving 6 bases of the junction unmatched. The CDR3: CASSKGTGVGTGELFF. As DNA, the CDR3 is TGTGCCAGTAGTAAGGGGACAGGGGTGGGCACCGGGGAGCTGTTTTTT.

This clone is a singleton in its sample. The chain recombines TRBV5-4 with TRBJ1-3; TRBD1 matches at 9 bases. This CDR3 has 16 amino acids. V was pared by 0 bases and J by 4 bases, with 5 bases of the junction left unmatched. Germline CDR1 SGHNT, CDR2 YYREEE (reference sequence). The CDR3 DNA reads TGTGCCAGCAGCTTGGATGGGACAGGGTCAGGAAACACCATATATTTT. As protein: CASSLDGTGSGNTIYF.

Here the CDR3 reads CASSITGSASYGYTF. The CDR3 DNA sequence: TGTGCCAGTAGTATTACGGGTTCCGCCTCCTATGGCTACACCTTC. The rearrangement uses TRBV19 and TRBJ1-2, with D hard to call. Germline V gene sequence: CDR1 LNHDA, CDR2 SQIVND (reference sequence). The ends were cut back, 3 bases at V and 4 bases at J, with 15 bases in the middle. This CDR3 spans 15 amino acids.

The genes are TRBV7-7 and TRBJ1-1; no definite D call. The CDR3 is 16 residues long. Trimming shortened V by 5 bases and J by 0 bases, and 16 bases separated the two germline ends. From germline, CDR1 is SSHAT and CDR2 FNYEAQ (reference sequence). The CDR3 spells CASSLPVAQVNTEAFF. The CDR3 bases are TGTGCCAGCAGCCTACCGGTGGCTCAGGTGAACACTGAAGCTTTCTTT.

On this clone itself: Other DNA sequences in the sample encode the same CDR3. The J gene is TRBJ2-7, the V gene TRBV18; 7 bases agree with TRBD1. Trimming took 0 bases from V and 3 from J; bases not matched to a gene: 5. The germline gives CDR1 KGHSH, CDR2 LQKENI. The CDR3 covers 15 residues. CDR3 coding DNA: TGTGCCAGCTCACCACCCGGACAGGAGTACTACGAGCAGTACTTC. The encoded protein is CASSPPGQEYYEQYF.

The V gene is TRBV30, the J gene TRBJ2-5; no clear D gene. Trimming pared 7 bases from V and 1 base from J, leaving 13 bases between. This CDR3 contains 13 residues. Germline V gives CDR1 GTSNPN, CDR2 SVGIG (reference sequence). CDR3 amino acids: CALAGRLQETQYF. DNA of the CDR3: TGTGCCTTGGCCGGGCGGCTCCAAGAGACCCAGTACTTC. The variable domain in full, completed from reference TRBV30 and TRBJ2-5, reads SQTIHQWPATLVQPVGSPLSLECTVEGTSNPNLYWYRQAAGRGLQLLFYSVGIGQISSEVPQNLSASRPQDRQFILSSKKLLLSDSGFYLCALAGRLQETQYFGPGTRLLVL.

The V call is TRBV18, the J call TRBJ1-6; 8 bases match TRBD1. J was trimmed by 6 bases and V by 5 bases; bases with no gene match: 3. CDR3 size: 14 residues. Per germline, CDR1 KGHSH and CDR2 LQKENI. In DNA, the CDR3 is TGTGCCAGCTCATCGGACAGGGCTAATTCACCCCTCCACTTT. Protein: CASSSDRANSPLHF.

This rearrangement joins TRBV30 to TRBJ2-7, with D tentatively TRBD1 (6 bases). Germline V gives CDR1 GTSNPN, CDR2 SVGIG (reference sequence). Trimming took 3 bases from V and 0 from J, leaving 9 bases between them. The CDR3 loop spans 13 amino acids. DNA of the CDR3: TGTGCCTGGAGCGCGGACAGCTCCTACGAGCAGTACTTC. Its protein is CAWSADSSYEQYF.

There are a few counts of this clone. The rearrangement uses TRBV6-5 and TRBJ2-5, with D possibly TRBD1 on 5 matching bases. The CDR3 runs to 14 residues. V was shortened by 7 bases and J by 0 bases, with 12 bases between the two germline ends. Per germline, CDR1 MNHEY and CDR2 SVGAGI. In DNA form, the CDR3 reads TGTGCCAGCAAACCGACAGCGTACCAAGAGACCCAGTACTTC. Its translation: CASKPTAYQETQYF.